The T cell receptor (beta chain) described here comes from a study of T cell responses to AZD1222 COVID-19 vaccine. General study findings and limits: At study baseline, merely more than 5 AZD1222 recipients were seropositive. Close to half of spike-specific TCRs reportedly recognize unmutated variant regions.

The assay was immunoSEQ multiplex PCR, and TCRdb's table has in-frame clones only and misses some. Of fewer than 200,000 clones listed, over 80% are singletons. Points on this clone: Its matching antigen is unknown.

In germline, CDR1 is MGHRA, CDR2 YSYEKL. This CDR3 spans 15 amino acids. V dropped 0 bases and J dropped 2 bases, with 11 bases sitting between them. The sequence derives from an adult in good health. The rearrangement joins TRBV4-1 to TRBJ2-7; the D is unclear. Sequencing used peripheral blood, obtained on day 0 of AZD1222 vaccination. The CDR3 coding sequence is TGCGCCAGCAGCCAAGAAATGGCCCCGACCTACGAGCAGTACTTC. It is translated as CASSQEMAPTYEQYF.